The sequence of this T cell receptor beta chain was determined in a study of cytomegalovirus exposure and HLA in healthy donors. Looking at the study overall: Samples from HLA-typed donors yielded approximately 80 million unique TCRs in an early data release.

Notes on this clone: No antigen is known for it.

The germline CDR1 and CDR2 sequences are SGHVS and FNYEAQ. The CDR3 covers 15 residues. The trim removed 3 bases at V and 3 bases at J, leaving 5 bases unmatched. Study results and caveats: Productive rates of about 87% or about 30% were seen for most TCR beta V segments in an earlier analysis. HLA alleles showed associations with approximately 15,000 TCR beta sequences in a later analysis, at a 0.05 false discovery rate.

The primer mix had 60 Vbeta and 13 Jbeta primers. In the study's own analysis: There were around 77 million unique TCR beta chains by a later count, and approximately 12 million of them were shared. Sequenced by immunoSEQ multiplex PCR; TCRdb stores in-frame clones only, minus some. V and J calls and clone size come straight from that table; D and trimming were deduced from the DNA. The sample carries about 140,000 clones, approximately 82% recorded once. The clonotype comes from a man aged 18 to 29 in good health and CMV-seropositive. Sequenced material: PBMCs. This chain uses TRBV7-6 with TRBJ2-7; 10 bases align to TRBD1. The DNA of the CDR3 is TGTGCCAGCAGCTTCCGGACAGGGGGGATCTACGAGCAGTACTTC. Its protein product is CASSFRTGGIYEQYF.